A single TCR beta chain is shown here with its context. Its cognate antigen is unknown. The length of the CDR3 is 16 residues. With V trimmed by 1 base and J by 6 bases, 4 bases remained unmatched. Looked up from germline, CDR1 is SGHAT and CDR2 is FQNNGV. The data are from a study of CD8 T cells in Susac syndrome. Study results and caveats: The study acknowledged a relatively small number of individuals in its TCR sequencing and HLA analysis.

CD8+ and CD4+ T cells circulating in blood were sequenced for TCR beta. TEMRA cells were enriched by FACS, and CD4+ and CD8+ T cells were negatively isolated. Random hexamers were used to reverse transcribe 0.5 to 1 ug of RNA. TCRdb re-called the immunoSEQ multiplex PCR reads with MiXCR, one entry per CDR3 protein. This sample has 150,000 to 200,000 distinct CDR3 sequences; roughly 91% occur once, and the top ten carry over 0.075%. The sequenced sample was CD4+ T cells from PBMCs. The sequence was obtained from a human donor with Susac syndrome. The rearrangement joins TRBV11-2 to TRBJ2-1, with 12 bases matching TRBD2. CDR3 DNA sequence: TGTGCCAGCAGCTTAGCCACTAGCGGGGGGTTCAATGAGCAGTTCTTC. Translation gives CASSLATSGGFNEQFF.